One and the same sample provided the 32 T cell receptor beta chains below, sequenced in a study of shared T cell receptors in the human thymus. The repertoire was sequenced with immunoSEQ multiplex PCR; TCRdb's copy has only in-frame clones and lacks some. The top ten hold roughly 0.021% of the sample, which has hundreds of thousands of clones, 95% seen once. Sequenced input: thymocytes. These receptors all come from a human donor.

The V and J genes are TRBV25-1 and TRBJ1-2, with 8 bases lining up with TRBD1. CDR3 length equals 14 residues. Trimming at V came to 4 bases and at J to 8 bases, leaving 9 bases not matched to a gene. Germline CDR1 reads MGHDK; CDR2 reads SYGVNS. The CDR3 bases are TGTGCCAGCAGTGCGGGACAGGTCCCTAGCGGCTACACCTTC. Amino acid sequence: CASSAGQVPSGYTF.

The chain is built from TRBV19 and TRBJ2-7, with 10 nucleotides matching TRBD1. V gave up 11 bases and J gave up 0 bases; unmatched junction bases: 4. CDR1 is LNHDA and CDR2 is SQIVND in the germline V gene (reference sequence). This CDR3 spans 13 amino acids. The CDR3 loop reads CAGTGAYSYEQYF. CDR3 nucleotide sequence: TGTGCCGGGACAGGGGCCTACTCCTACGAGCAGTACTTC.

J is TRBJ2-3 and V is TRBV29-1; D may be TRBD1 (6 bases). CDR1 and CDR2 (germline): SQVTM, ANQGSEA. V was shortened by 6 bases and J by 4 bases, with 11 bases between the two germline ends. The CDR3 spans 12 residues. CDR3 loop: CSVSQGPDTQYF. The CDR3 nucleotides are TGCAGCGTCTCACAGGGTCCAGATACGCAGTATTTT.

This chain connects TRBV7-2 to TRBJ2-7; 7 bases are a match to TRBD1. Germline V lookup: CDR1 SGHTA, CDR2 FQGNSA. With 4 bases clipped from V and 8 bases from J, the junction kept 17 bases outside the gene matches. The CDR3 has 16 residues. The CDR3 sequence is CASSYDRAGGSIQQYF. The CDR3 bases are TGTGCCAGCAGCTACGACAGGGCAGGTGGCAGTATCCAGCAGTACTTC.

The rearrangement links TRBV27 to TRBJ1-4; no definite D call. With 6 bases removed from V and 0 bases from J, the gap between germline ends came to 17 bases. From germline, CDR1 is MNHEY and CDR2 SMNVEV (reference sequence). The CDR3 covers 17 residues. Here the CDR3 reads CASSPRDTISTNEKLFF. CDR3 nucleotide sequence: TGTGCCAGCAGCCCCCGCGACACCATCTCAACTAATGAAAAACTGTTTTTT.

The chain couples TRBV30 to TRBJ2-7, with 9 bases that match TRBD1. Germline assignment: CDR1 GTSNPN and CDR2 SVGIG (reference sequence). The CDR3 has 14 residues. The junction had 7 bases not matched to a gene; V was cut back by 3 bases and J by 4 bases. The CDR3 DNA reads TGTGCCTGGAGCCGGGACAGGGTACGGTACGAGCAGTACTTC. This sequence encodes CAWSRDRVRYEQYF.

The chain recombines TRBV2 with TRBJ1-4, with D perhaps TRBD1 (5 bases). The CDR3 totals 16 residues. Trimming pared 5 bases from V and 0 bases from J, leaving 13 bases between. The germline gives CDR1 SNHLY, CDR2 FYNNEI. CDR3 sequence: CASSPLGPATNEKLFF. Written as DNA, the CDR3 is TGTGCCAGCAGTCCCTTGGGGCCGGCAACTAATGAAAAACTGTTTTTT.

For the CDR3, the DNA is TGTGCCAGCAGCTTAGACCAGGGGCACCGGCCCATATATTTT. The encoded protein is CASSLDQGHRPIYF. V gene TRBV7-9 combines with J gene TRBJ1-3; D perhaps matches TRBD1 (6 bases). V was clipped by 1 base and J by 11 bases, with 15 bases between them. The CDR3 runs to 14 residues. The germline CDR1 and CDR2 sequences are SEHNR and FQNEAQ (reference sequence).

The CDR3 region is CASSLARGTGRTDTQYF. CDR3 DNA sequence: TGTGCCAGCAGCTTAGCGCGGGGGACGGGCCGCACAGATACGCAGTATTTT. This chain joins TRBV7-2 and TRBJ2-3; 7 positions agree with TRBD2. Germline lookup yields CDR1 SGHTA and CDR2 FQGNSA. The CDR3 extends over 17 amino acids. The J segment lost 1 base and the V segment lost 0 bases, leaving 7 bases of the junction unmatched.

The CDR3 DNA sequence: TGCAGCGCCAGAGGGACAGAACAAGAGACCCAGTACTTC. Translating gives CSARGTEQETQYF. The rearrangement uses TRBV29-1 and TRBJ2-5, with 7 bases aligning to TRBD1. Trimming at V came to 7 bases and at J to 2 bases, leaving 7 bases not matched to a gene. The V gene's germline CDR1 is SQVTM and CDR2 ANQGSEA. The CDR3 consists of 13 residues.

About this clone: This specimen includes other DNA sequences encoding the same CDR3. The CDR3 loop is CAWSVLSYEQYF. In DNA, the CDR3 is TGTGCCTGGAGTGTTCTGTCCTACGAGCAGTACTTC. The chain combines TRBV30 with TRBJ2-7; D remains ambiguous. CDR3 length: 12 residues. V shed 0 bases and J shed 1 base, with 4 bases lying between them. Looked up from germline, CDR1 is GTSNPN and CDR2 is SVGIG (reference sequence).

This rearrangement joins TRBV25-1 to TRBJ2-1; TRBD2 matches at 8 bases. The trim removed 3 bases at V and 8 bases at J, leaving 3 bases unmatched. There are 13 residues in the CDR3. Germline loops: CDR1 MGHDK, CDR2 SYGVNS. CDR3 bases: TGTGCCAGCAGTGACGGGAGGGAGGATGAGCAGTTCTTC. Translation: CASSDGREDEQFF.

The DNA of the CDR3 is TGTGCCAGCAGCCCCTCGGGGGAACAACTCTACGAGCAGTACTTC. This translates into CASSPSGEQLYEQYF. V gene TRBV7-3 combines with J gene TRBJ2-7, with D perhaps matching TRBD2 (6 bases). The germline V and J ends were trimmed by 5 bases and 3 bases, with 17 bases remaining between them. This CDR3 has 15 amino acids. Germline values: CDR1 SGHTA, CDR2 FQGTGA. Using reference TRBV7-3 and TRBJ2-7 for the parts outside the CDR3, the full variable domain is GAGVSQTPSNKVTEKGKYVELRCDPISGHTALYWYRQSLGQGPEFLIYFQGTGAADDSGLPNDRFFAVRPEGSVSTLKIQRTERGDSAVYLCASSPSGEQLYEQYFGPGTRLTVT.

The chain links TRBV6-1 to TRBJ1-4; 11 bases align to TRBD1. J was trimmed by 7 bases and V by 0 bases; bases with no gene match: 7. The CDR3 totals 17 residues. Germline V gene lookup returns CDR1 MNHNS and CDR2 SASEGT. CDR3 bases: TGTGCCAGCAGTGAAGCATGGACAGGGGGCGCCGGTGAAAAACTGTTTTTT. Its translation: CASSEAWTGGAGEKLFF.

This chain uses TRBV5-4 with TRBJ2-3; TRBD2 agrees at 7 bases. Trimming took 1 base from V and 0 from J; bases not matched to a gene: 17. The CDR3 contains 20 residues. Germline lookup yields CDR1 SGHNT and CDR2 YYREEE (reference sequence). DNA of the CDR3: TGTGCCAGCAGCTTGTTATTTTCCCCGCTAGCGGAGTCTAGCACAGATACGCAGTATTTT. Its translation: CASSLLFSPLAESSTDTQYF. Using reference TRBV5-4 and TRBJ2-3 for the parts outside the CDR3, the full variable domain is ETGVTQSPTHLIKTRGQQVTLRCSSQSGHNTVSWYQQALGQGPQFIFQYYREEENGRGNFPPRFSGLQFPNYSSELNVNALELDDSALYLCASSLLFSPLAESSTDTQYFGPGTRLTVL.

The chain links TRBV12-5 to TRBJ2-7; D is uncertain. The length of the CDR3 is 15 residues. Per the germline V gene, CDR1 is LGHNT and CDR2 is FRNRAP. The ends were cut back, 1 base at V and 0 bases at J, with 10 bases in the middle. The CDR3 region has the DNA TGTGCTAGTGGTTTGGACCCCGTGTCCTCCTACGAGCAGTACTTC. Its translation is CASGLDPVSSYEQYF.

The chain employs TRBV28 and TRBJ1-5, with TRBD1 matching over 9 bases. This CDR3 is built from 15 residues. The germline gives CDR1 MDHEN, CDR2 SYDVKM. V shed 3 bases, J shed 6 bases, and the junction held 6 bases outside the gene matches. The CDR3 DNA is TGTGCCAGCAGTTTCCGGACAGGGGCGGGTCAGCCCCAGCATTTT. This encodes CASSFRTGAGQPQHF.

The rearrangement joins TRBV7-2 to TRBJ2-3; D might be TRBD1 (7 bases). Looked up from germline, CDR1 is SGHTA and CDR2 is FQGNSA. The CDR3 runs 15 residues. CDR3 in amino acids: CAVTPRGANTDTQYF. The CDR3 DNA reads TGTGCTGTAACACCCAGGGGGGCGAACACAGATACGCAGTATTTT.

The chain has TRBV7-2 and TRBJ2-3; maybe TRBD2 (6 bases). The germline gives CDR1 SGHTA, CDR2 FQGNSA. The CDR3 extends over 16 amino acids. V dropped 5 bases and J dropped 0 bases, with 15 bases sitting between them. CDR3 DNA sequence: TGTGCCAGCAGCCCCCGTCTTAGCGGTAGCACAGATACGCAGTATTTT. This sequence encodes CASSPRLSGSTDTQYF.

The chain joins TRBV5-5 to TRBJ2-5, with D tentatively TRBD1 (7 bases). Germline V gene lookup returns CDR1 SGHKS and CDR2 YYEKEE (reference sequence). The ends were cut back, 1 base at V and 3 bases at J, with 13 bases in the middle. The CDR3 is 15 amino acids. CDR3 DNA sequence: TGTGCCAGCAGCTTGCCGTCCAGGGGGGAAGAGACCCAGTACTTC. The encoded protein is CASSLPSRGEETQYF.

CDR3 DNA sequence: TGTGCCAGCAGTTCCCCAGGTGGCCCTACGGATTACGAGCAGTACTTC. Translating it yields CASSSPGGPTDYEQYF. The rearrangement uses TRBV6-5 and TRBJ2-7; D unresolved. Germline CDR1 is MNHEY and CDR2 is SVGAGI. V lost 4 bases to trimming and J lost 4 bases, with 20 bases between them. The CDR3 contains 16 residues.

This clone was counted once. V gene TRBV4-1 combines with J gene TRBJ2-1, with a weak D call TRBD2 (5 bases). Germline values: CDR1 MGHRA, CDR2 YSYEKL. The germline V and J ends were trimmed by 2 bases and 0 bases, with 29 bases remaining between them. The CDR3 sequence is 22 residues long. The chain's CDR3 is CASSQLRGREFRRATSYNEQFF. DNA of the CDR3: TGCGCCAGCAGCCAACTGCGTGGAAGGGAGTTTCGAAGGGCTACCTCCTACAATGAGCAGTTCTTC.

This clone was observed a few times. The chain is built from TRBV4-3 and TRBJ2-6; either TRBD1 or TRBD2 may fit D (6 bases each). The germline V gene has CDR1 LGHNA and CDR2 YSLEER. V shed 4 bases and J shed 4 bases, with 17 bases lying between them. CDR3 length: 17 residues. This CDR3 is CASSRSRGPPGANVLTF. As DNA, the CDR3 is TGCGCCAGCAGCCGCTCTCGGGGGCCGCCGGGGGCCAACGTCCTGACTTTC.

This clone showed up just a few times. CDR3 coding DNA: TGTGCCAGACTACGGGACAGTTTCTACGAGCAGTACTTC. This gives the protein CARLRDSFYEQYF. This chain connects TRBV21-1 to TRBJ2-7; TRBD1 reflects the table's D call only, with no check against the DNA. TRBV21-1 is a pseudogene segment. CDR3 length: 13 residues.

This rearrangement joins TRBV4-1 to TRBJ2-3, with TRBD2 identical over 10 bases. Germline CDR1 MGHRA, CDR2 YSYEKL. The CDR3 covers 18 residues. V dropped 0 bases and J dropped 4; count of bases not matched to a gene: 10. CDR3 sequence reads: CASSQEAPASGRSDTQYF. CDR3 nucleotides: TGCGCCAGCAGCCAAGAGGCCCCGGCTAGCGGGAGATCAGATACGCAGTATTTT.

The chain recombines TRBV6-6 with TRBJ2-3; D assignment may be TRBD1 or TRBD2 (5 bases each). Trimming pared 6 bases from V and 2 bases from J, leaving 9 bases between. Germline V CDR1 and CDR2: MNHNY, SVGAGI (reference sequence). CDR3 length equals 13 residues. The CDR3 bases are TGTGCCAGCAGCCAGGGACCCACAGATACGCAGTATTTT. Translation: CASSQGPTDTQYF.

The chain recombines TRBV19 with TRBJ1-2; D not certain. Germline assignment: CDR1 LNHDA and CDR2 SQIVND (reference sequence). CDR3 size: 13 residues. V was cut by 1 base and J by 5 bases, with 8 bases left in between. This CDR3 reads CASSIGAEYGYTF. The CDR3 DNA reads as TGTGCCAGTAGTATAGGAGCAGAGTATGGCTACACCTTC.

The chain joins TRBV7-3 to TRBJ2-7; 8 bases are a match to TRBD1. V trimming: 5 bases; J trimming: 0 bases; junction bases outside the gene matches: 12. CDR1 SGHTA and CDR2 FQGTGA come from the germline V gene. The CDR3 has 17 residues. CDR3 sequence reads: CASSPSSGTGHSYEQYF. The CDR3 DNA follows: TGTGCCAGCAGCCCTTCCTCCGGGACAGGTCACTCCTACGAGCAGTACTTC.

The J gene is TRBJ2-7, the V gene TRBV6-6, with TRBD1 identical over 8 bases. Germline V gene data show CDR1 as MNHNY and CDR2 as SVGAGI (reference sequence). With 11 bases clipped from V and 0 bases from J, the junction kept 12 bases outside the gene matches. The CDR3 sequence is 15 residues long. The DNA for the CDR3 is TGTGCCCCCCGGGACCGGGACAGGAGCTCCTACGAGCAGTACTTC. Residues: CAPRDRDRSSYEQYF.

The V and J genes are TRBV5-4 and TRBJ2-5; TRBD2 might be the D (6 bases). V was clipped by 0 bases and J by 5 bases, with 8 bases between them. The CDR3 contains 13 residues. Germline lookup yields CDR1 SGHNT and CDR2 YYREEE (reference sequence). CDR3 loop: CASSLGGKETQYF. CDR3 bases: TGTGCCAGCAGCTTGGGCGGGAAGGAGACCCAGTACTTC.

The V and J genes are TRBV10-3 and TRBJ1-2; D possibly corresponds to TRBD1 (6 bases). The CDR3 has 15 amino acids. Germline V CDR1 and CDR2: ENHRY, SYGVKD. Trimming shortened V by 3 bases and J by 3 bases, and 14 bases separated the two germline ends. CDR3 sequence reads: CAISDPDRYDYGYTF. The CDR3 coding sequence is TGTGCCATCAGTGACCCTGACAGGTACGACTATGGCTACACCTTC.

The rearrangement links TRBV28 to TRBJ2-7, with unresolved D. Germline V lookup: CDR1 MDHEN, CDR2 SYDVKM. Trimming left V 5 bases short and J 0 bases short, with 14 bases between. There are 15 residues in the CDR3. CDR3 in amino acids: CASSPNDLSSYEQYF. CDR3 nucleotide sequence: TGTGCCAGCAGTCCGAATGATCTTTCCTCCTACGAGCAGTACTTC. Full variable domain (remainder filled in from reference TRBV28 and TRBJ2-7): DVKVTQSSRYLVKRTGEKVFLECVQDMDHENMFWYRQDPGLGLRLIYFSYDVKMKEKGDIPEGYSVSREKKERFSLILESASTNQTSMYLCASSPNDLSSYEQYFGPGTRLTVT.